A selection of T cell receptor beta chains follows, all from one sample in a study of Ad26.COV2.S vaccination and SARS-CoV-2 variants. The protocol was immunoSEQ multiplex PCR, while the TCRdb copy is restricted to in-frame clones and leaves out a portion. The data contain about 350,000 clones, more than 85% of them seen just once; the ten biggest clones take up about 4.6%. The sample consisted of peripheral blood, taken in a trial of Ad26.COV2.S vaccine versus placebo. These receptors came from a person aged 18-60 years who received the Ad26.COV2.S COVID-19 vaccine or a placebo. CDR3s include the opening cysteine and the closing phenylalanine or tryptophan. A D gene is named only where the DNA matches it firmly. Some rows mark clone size as missing; the rest say once, few, many or name a class of expanded clone.

>TRBV12-5|TRBJ1-4|.|once
TGTGCTAGTGGCCCCGCACGGGGCTCTCGGGAAATTAATGAAAAACTGTTTTTT
CASGPARGSREINEKLFF
>TRBV7-9|TRBJ2-2|.|few
TGTGCCAGCAGCTTAGGAGATAATACAGGGACCAGGGAGCTGTTTTTT
CASSLGDNTGTRELFF
>TRBV11-1|TRBJ2-3|.|.
TGTGCCAGCAGCTTAGGGCCCCCCGGGGGCACAGATACGCAGTATTTT
CASSLGPPGGTDTQYF
>TRBV19|TRBJ1-6|.|.
TGTGCCAGTAGTGAGGGCAGGTTTAATTCACCCCTCCACTTT
CASSEGRFNSPLHF
>TRBV18|TRBJ2-1|TRBD2|.
TGTGCCAGCTCACCAATGCCGGCCCTAGCGGGGCAGTACAATGAGCAGTTCTTC
CASSPMPALAGQYNEQFF
>TRBV18|TRBJ1-2|.|.
TGTGCCAGCTCACCACTTAATACAGGGTCGTTGCATGACTACACCTTC
CASSPLNTGSLHDYTF
>TRBV27|TRBJ1-2|TRBD1|.
TGTGCCAGCAGTTTAGACAGGGGGTCAGCTAACTATGGCTACACCTTC
CASSLDRGSANYGYTF
>TRBV5-3|TRBJ2-6|.|.
TGTGCCAGAAGCCTTCAAGACGGGTCTGGGGCCAACGTCCTGACTTTC
CARSLQDGSGANVLTF
>TRBV6-1|TRBJ2-6|TRBD2|.
TGTGCCAGCAGTGAAGCACGGGGGGGCAGCTCTGGGGCCAACGTCCTGACTTTC
CASSEARGGSSGANVLTF
>TRBV6-1|TRBJ1-2|.|.
TGTGCCAGCAGTGAAGTCAGGGTTGATGGCTACACCTTC
CASSEVRVDGYTF
>TRBV11-3|TRBJ2-3|.|.
TGTGCCAGCAGTCTCGGGGCAGCCACAGATACGCAGTATTTT
CASSLGAATDTQYF
>TRBV19|TRBJ2-5|.|.
TGTGCCAGTAGTATAATTAGCGAAGGGACCCAGTACTTC
CASSIISEGTQYF
>TRBV5-4|TRBJ1-1|.|.
TGTGCCAGCAGCCTTGACTATTCGAACACTGAAGCTTTCTTT
CASSLDYSNTEAFF
>TRBV18|TRBJ1-6|.|.
TGTGCCAGCTCACCAACCGCTGATAATTCACCCCTCCACTTT
CASSPTADNSPLHF
>TRBV2|TRBJ2-1|.|.
TGTGCCACTTCAGAGGACAGCCACTTCCACAATGAGCAGTTCTTC
CATSEDSHFHNEQFF
>TRBV5-4|TRBJ2-5|TRBD1|.
TGTGCCAGCAGCTTAATGGACAGGGGGCTTCGGGGAGAGACCCAGTACTTC
CASSLMDRGLRGETQYF
>TRBV19|TRBJ2-7|.|.
TGTGCCAGTAGCCCAGGGCAGCTAAAAACCTCCTACGAGCAGTACTTC
CASSPGQLKTSYEQYF
>TRBV5-1|TRBJ2-1|.|.
TGCGCCAGCAGCTTTCAGCGTTACAATGAGCAGTTCTTC
CASSFQRYNEQFF
>TRBV7-9|TRBJ2-5|TRBD2|once
TGTGCCAGCAGCTTAGAGAGACTAGCGGGGACAGGTGCCGAGACCCAGTACTTC
CASSLERLAGTGAETQYF
>TRBV7-8|TRBJ2-1|TRBD2|.
TGTGCCAGCAGCTCGATAGCGGGGGATAAGAACAATGAGCAGTTCTTC
CASSSIAGDKNNEQFF
>TRBV9|TRBJ1-1|.|.
TGTGCCAGCAGCGTAGGGGGGAGCACTGAAGCTTTCTTT
CASSVGGSTEAFF
>TRBV7-9|TRBJ1-2|.|.
TGTGCCAGCAGCTTAGGGCAGGGCCCCCATGGCTACACCTTC
CASSLGQGPHGYTF
>TRBV6-2/TRBV6-3|TRBJ1-1|.|once
TGTGCCAGCAGTGTGGTTGGGGGGACTGAAGCTTTCTTT
CASSVVGGTEAFF
>TRBV5-1|TRBJ2-3|.|.
TGCGCCAGCAGCCCCGCCGGCACAGATACGCAGTATTTT
CASSPAGTDTQYF
>TRBV5-4|TRBJ2-5|.|.
TGTGCCAGCAGCTTGGTCGGCGACCAAGAGACCCAGTACTTC
CASSLVGDQETQYF
>TRBV18|TRBJ1-3|.|.
TGTGCCAGCTCACCGATGACAGACTCTGGAAACACCATATATTTT
CASSPMTDSGNTIYF
>TRBV4-3|TRBJ2-3|.|.
TGCGCCAGCAGCCAAGACGAGAGCAGGGTAAGCACAGATACGCAGTATTTT
CASSQDESRVSTDTQYF
>TRBV5-6|TRBJ1-1|.|.
TGTGCCAGCAGCTTGGCGGGCGGCTCAAGTCGCACTGAAGCTTTCTTT
CASSLAGGSSRTEAFF
>TRBV9|TRBJ2-1|TRBD1|.
TGTGCCAGCAGCCCACAGACAGGGCGCTCCTACAATGAGCAGTTCTTC
CASSPQTGRSYNEQFF
>TRBV28|TRBJ2-1|TRBD2|.
TGTGCCAGCAGTGGTTTAGCGGGGCAACCGTCCCTCTCTAGCTCCTACAATGAGCAGTTCTTC
CASSGLAGQPSLSSSYNEQFF
>TRBV6-1|TRBJ2-2|.|.
TGTGCCAGCAGTGAAGCGCTTCGGGGGACACCCGGGGAGCTGTTTTTT
CASSEALRGTPGELFF
>TRBV6-1|TRBJ2-2|TRBD1|.
TGTGCCAGCAGTGATCTCGGGGCCTCCGGGACAGGGACCGGGGAGCTGTTTTTT
CASSDLGASGTGTGELFF
>TRBV28|TRBJ2-2|.|.
TGTGCCAGCAGTTTAGGAGCAGGGAACACCGGAGAGCTGTTTTTT
CASSLGAGNTGELFF
>TRBV27|TRBJ1-1|.|.
TGTGCCAGCAGTCCATTAACCCAGGGCCCGCGGGGGACTGAAGCTTTCTTT
CASSPLTQGPRGTEAFF
>TRBV16|TRBJ1-1|.|.
TGTGCCAGCAGCCAATCTTCAGCGACGAACACTGAAGCTTTCTTT
CASSQSSATNTEAFF
>TRBV25-1|TRBJ2-7|TRBD2|.
TGTGCCAGCAGTGAAACGGGGGGGAGAGAGCAGTACTTC
CASSETGGREQYF
>TRBV2|TRBJ1-5|.|few
TGTGCCAGCACCCCGGGAGGGAGGAAGGATCAGCCCCAGCATTTT
CASTPGGRKDQPQHF
>TRBV3-1/TRBV3-2|TRBJ1-3|.|.
TGTGCCAGCAGCCCCGACAGTGCTGGAAACACCATATATTTT
CASSPDSAGNTIYF
>TRBV27|TRBJ1-5|TRBD1|few
TGTGCCAGCAGTTTATCGTGGGACAGGGAAGGTAATCAGCCCCAGCATTTT
CASSLSWDREGNQPQHF
>TRBV19|TRBJ2-2|.|once
TGTGCCAGTAGTATAGATCCGAGTGCCGGGGAGCTGTTTTTT
CASSIDPSAGELFF